The 19 T cell receptor beta chains given below trace back to one sample, sequenced in a study of follicular helper T cells after annual influenza vaccination. Profiling relied on immunoSEQ multiplex PCR, and the TCRdb table lists in-frame clones only, not all of them. Among 8,500 to 11,000 clones listed, roughly 80% were seen once. Time point noted: 2015-2016 season, 7 days after influenza vaccination. The sample consisted of CXCR5- memory CD4+ T cells sorted from blood, taken 7 days after influenza vaccination. These receptors were taken from an adult who received the influenza vaccine.

This clone was seen a single time. This sequence joins TRBV4-2 and TRBJ2-7, with a tentative D call TRBD2 (5 bases). The CDR3 sequence is 15 residues long. V shed 1 base and J shed 1 base, with 11 bases lying between them. In germline, CDR1 is LGHNA, CDR2 YNFKEQ. CDR3: CASSQVGRESYEQYF. CDR3 sequence (DNA): TGTGCCAGCAGCCAAGTCGGCCGGGAATCCTACGAGCAGTACTTC.

The J gene is TRBJ1-4, the V gene TRBV5-4; D possibly corresponds to TRBD1 (6 bases). V gave up 0 bases and J gave up 7 bases, with 10 bases separating them. Germline V gives CDR1 SGHNT, CDR2 YYREEE (reference sequence). There are 14 residues in the CDR3. CDR3 sequence reads: CASSLDVGGEKLFF. The CDR3 DNA sequence: TGTGCCAGCAGCTTGGATGTAGGGGGTGAAAAACTGTTTTTT.

The rearrangement uses TRBV11-2 and TRBJ1-4, with D hard to call. The V end lost 3 bases, the J end lost 3 bases, and 5 bases lay between the germline ends. Germline V lookup: CDR1 SGHAT, CDR2 FQNNGV. The CDR3 loop spans 13 amino acids. The CDR3 reads CASSFGANEKLFF. The CDR3 coding sequence is TGTGCCAGCAGCTTCGGGGCTAATGAAAAACTGTTTTTT.

The chain couples TRBV6-1 to TRBJ2-3; no reliable D call. Germline CDR1 reads MNHNS; CDR2 reads SASEGT. Trimming removed 8 bases at V and 4 bases at J, with 10 bases between. The CDR3 runs to 12 residues. The CDR3 loop reads CASQAVPDTQYF. CDR3 nucleotide sequence: TGTGCCAGCCAAGCTGTCCCAGATACGCAGTATTTT.

This clone has a handful of counts. J is TRBJ1-4 and V is TRBV2, with D perhaps matching TRBD1 (5 bases). The CDR3 runs 11 residues. V lost 4 bases, J lost 15 bases, and 12 bases lay in between. The germline V gene encodes CDR1 SNHLY and CDR2 FYNNEI. The CDR3 spells CASSGGGSVFF. The CDR3 DNA follows: TGTGCCAGCAGTGGGGGCGGGTCGGTGTTTTTT.

The rearrangement uses TRBV6-5 and TRBJ2-2; D not resolved. Germline assignment: CDR1 MNHEY and CDR2 SVGAGI. Trimming took off 10 bases at V and 7 bases at J, with 10 bases between the two ends. The CDR3 consists of 11 residues. The CDR3 nucleotides are TGTGCCACCACGAGTAACGGGGAGCTGTTTTTT. The encoded protein is CATTSNGELFF.

This clone appeared a single time. This chain links TRBV11-2 with TRBJ1-5, with no clear D. The length of the CDR3 is 14 residues. Germline assignment: CDR1 SGHAT and CDR2 FQNNGV. V lost 2 bases and J lost 3, with 8 bases in between. CDR3 DNA: TGTGCCAGCAGCTTATCGGGAGACAATCAGCCCCAGCATTTT. This gives the protein CASSLSGDNQPQHF.

This clone has a handful of counts. The V and J genes are TRBV2 and TRBJ1-2; D is uncertain. Germline V gives CDR1 SNHLY, CDR2 FYNNEI. Trimming left V 6 bases short and J 4 bases short, with 9 bases between. The CDR3 length is 12 residues. CDR3: CASRRTAYGYTF. In DNA form, the CDR3 reads TGTGCCAGCAGAAGGACGGCCTATGGCTACACCTTC.

The chain uses TRBV15 and TRBJ1-1; no definite D call. Germline V gene sequence: CDR1 LNHNV, CDR2 YYDKDF (reference sequence). Trimming pared 2 bases from V and 7 bases from J, leaving 11 bases between. The CDR3 consists of 13 residues. The DNA of the CDR3 is TGTGCCACCAGCAGAAGGACTGACCTTGAAGCTTTCTTT. Encoded protein: CATSRRTDLEAFF.

The chain recombines TRBV2 with TRBJ2-7; D gene ambiguous. From germline, CDR1 is SNHLY and CDR2 FYNNEI. This CDR3 comprises 12 residues. V lost 8 bases and J 2 bases, leaving 10 bases between the germline ends. CDR3 bases: TGTGCCAGCGGGCAGGATGCCTACGAGCAGTACTTC. Its protein is CASGQDAYEQYF. The full variable domain, rest sourced from reference TRBV2 and TRBJ2-7, is EPEVTQTPSHQVTQMGQEVILRCVPISNHLYFYWYRQILGQKVEFLVSFYNNEISEKSEIFDDQFSVERPDGSNFTLKIRSTKLEDSAMYFCASGQDAYEQYFGPGTRLTVT.

This sequence joins TRBV28 and TRBJ1-4, with D unresolved. Germline assignment: CDR1 MDHEN and CDR2 SYDVKM. This CDR3 comprises 16 residues. Trimming removed 3 bases from V and 0 bases from J, with 11 bases in between. CDR3 DNA: TGTGCCAGCAGTTTCCCCCTGGTCGCAACTAATGAAAAACTGTTTTTT. It codes for CASSFPLVATNEKLFF.

The chain uses TRBV30 and TRBJ1-6; D is unresolved. The V gene lost 2 bases and the J gene lost 6 bases, with 8 bases spanning the gap. The CDR3 totals 13 residues. The germline CDR1 and CDR2 sequences are GTSNPN and SVGIG (reference sequence). This CDR3 is CAWSIRINSPLHF. The CDR3 nucleotides are TGTGCCTGGAGTATCCGGATTAATTCACCCCTCCACTTT.

The chain employs TRBV5-1 and TRBJ2-2; 8 nucleotides line up with TRBD2. CDR3 length equals 16 residues. CDR1 and CDR2 from the germline V gene are SGHRS and YFSETQ. V dropped 3 bases and J dropped 0; count of bases not matched to a gene: 4. CDR3: CASSWIAGTNTGELFF. CDR3 nucleotides: TGCGCCAGCAGCTGGATAGCGGGAACGAACACCGGGGAGCTGTTTTTT.

The chain employs TRBV28 and TRBJ2-3; 11 bases map to TRBD2. This CDR3 is 16 amino acids long. V lost 6 bases, J lost 1 base, and 6 bases stayed unmatched. Germline V gene sequence: CDR1 MDHEN, CDR2 SYDVKM. The chain's CDR3 is CASSPISGGGTDTQYF. In DNA form, the CDR3 reads TGTGCCAGCAGCCCGATTAGCGGGGGGGGCACAGATACGCAGTATTTT.

This chain uses TRBV18 with TRBJ2-1, with D possibly TRBD1 on 6 matching bases. CDR1 is KGHSH, CDR2 LQKENI, per germline. The V and J ends lost 1 base and 6 bases respectively, with 10 bases between them. The CDR3 has 14 residues. CDR3 nucleotides: TGTGCCAGCTCACCACTTGAACAGGGCAATGAGCAGTTCTTC. It yields the protein CASSPLEQGNEQFF.

The chain has TRBV29-1 and TRBJ2-3, with 10 bases lining up with TRBD1. This CDR3 region has 15 residues. Germline V gives CDR1 SQVTM, CDR2 ANQGSEA. V trimming: 3 bases; J trimming: 4 bases; junction bases outside the gene matches: 7. This CDR3 reads CSVEPGQGRPDTQYF. As DNA, the CDR3 is TGCAGCGTTGAGCCGGGACAGGGGCGTCCAGATACGCAGTATTTT.

The chain recombines TRBV9 with TRBJ2-1; D is ambiguous. V was cut by 3 bases and J by 5 bases, with 12 bases left in between. CDR3 size: 14 residues. Germline CDR1 SGDLS, CDR2 YYNGEE. This CDR3 reads CASSEQIRDNEQFF. CDR3 sequence (DNA): TGTGCCAGCAGCGAGCAGATACGGGACAATGAGCAGTTCTTC.

The rearrangement uses TRBV10-2 and TRBJ1-5; D gene unclear. V was shortened by 3 bases and J by 6 bases, with 9 bases between the two germline ends. CDR1 is WSHSY and CDR2 is SAAADI in the germline V gene. The CDR3 covers 13 residues. The CDR3 DNA reads TGCGCCAGCAGTGACGTCGGCGGTCAGCCCCAGCATTTT. Translating it yields CASSDVGGQPQHF.

The chain employs TRBV11-3 and TRBJ2-1; either TRBD1 or TRBD2 may fit D (6 bases each). Germline CDR1 is SGHNT and CDR2 is YENEEA. This CDR3 contains 13 residues. V lost 5 bases and J lost 12, with 17 bases in between. CDR3 sequence: CASSAKGGGRQFF. The CDR3 coding sequence is TGTGCCAGCAGCGCCAAGGGGGGAGGACGGCAGTTCTTC. Full variable domain (outside the CDR3, taken from reference TRBV11-3 and TRBJ2-1): EAGVVQSPRYKIIEKKQPVAFWCNPISGHNTLYWYLQNLGQGPELLIRYENEEAVDDSQLPKDRFSAERLKGVDSTLKIQPAELGDSAVYLCASSAKGGGRQFFGPGTRLTVL.